The clone carrying this TCR beta chain has a handful of counts. Its specificity is unknown. Every diagnosis used clinical symptoms, serum thyroxine and TRAb, thyroid ultrasound and orbital computed tomography. PBMCs were sourced from more than 9 ml fresh peripheral blood. These data come from a study of T cells in Graves' hyperthyroidism and ophthalmopathy. Amplification yielded TCR beta CDR3 regions, with RNA transcripts as the source. The TCR CDR3 first-round RT-PCR relied on the HTBI primer set. TCRdb reprocessed the multiplex PCR reads via MiXCR and lists one record per CDR3 protein. There are nearly 600,000 distinct CDR3 sequences in the sample; over 12% occur only once, and roughly 7% lies in the top ten. Points from the study as a whole: Among clonotypes expanded in thyroid above 0.001, most were also found in blood.

V lost 6 bases, J lost 0 bases, and 6 bases stayed unmatched. This CDR3 has 15 amino acids. Germline V gene data show CDR1 as MNHNS and CDR2 as SASEGT. The sequence was obtained from a young woman with Graves' ophthalmopathy. The specimen sequenced was blood. The chain employs TRBV6-1 and TRBJ2-7; TRBD1 aligns across 9 bases. The CDR3 coding sequence is TGTGCCAGCAGGAGAGGGACAGGGAGCTCCTACGAGCAGTACTTC. Amino acid sequence: CASRRGTGSSYEQYF.